This entry lists 32 T cell receptor beta chains sequenced from one sample in a study of blood T cell repertoires in COVID-19. The table came from immunoSEQ multiplex PCR; TCRdb's copy has only in-frame clones and leaves some out. The sample gives 45,000 or so clones, 82% of which show up once; approximately 4.4% is in the top ten. Sequences were obtained from peripheral blood. Receptors originate from a woman in her seventies with acute or convalescent COVID-19.

The chain employs TRBV18 and TRBJ2-5, with D maybe TRBD1 (6 bases). This CDR3 has 17 residues. V lost 0 bases and J 5 bases, leaving 19 bases between the germline ends. Germline assignment: CDR1 KGHSH and CDR2 LQKENI. The chain's CDR3 is CASSPPKGHPMRETQYF. The DNA for the CDR3 is TGTGCCAGCTCACCACCTAAGGGACATCCTATGAGGGAGACCCAGTACTTC.

The rearrangement uses TRBV9 and TRBJ1-1; D ambiguous. Germline V CDR1 and CDR2: SGDLS, YYNGEE. The ends were cut back, 0 bases at V and 0 bases at J, with 12 bases in the middle. This CDR3 is 16 amino acids long. CDR3 nucleotide sequence: TGTGCCAGCAGCGTAGCGTTGGGAGGGTTGAACACTGAAGCTTTCTTT. Its protein product is CASSVALGGLNTEAFF.

This rearrangement joins TRBV27 to TRBJ1-2; perhaps TRBD1 as D (6 bases). The CDR3 spans 16 residues. V dropped 5 bases and J dropped 5 bases, with 21 bases sitting between them. CDR1 MNHEY and CDR2 SMNVEV come from the germline V gene (reference sequence). The CDR3 bases are TGTGCCAGCAGTCGCTCCCAGACAGGTCTGTCTTATGGCTACACCTTC. Amino acid sequence: CASSRSQTGLSYGYTF.

The chain combines TRBV28 with TRBJ1-5, with a tentative D call TRBD1 (6 bases). Germline CDR1 reads MDHEN; CDR2 reads SYDVKM. V was cut by 5 bases and J by 7 bases, with 18 bases left in between. This CDR3 has 15 residues. This CDR3 reads CASSRTGGRGQPQHF. The CDR3 DNA reads TGTGCCAGCAGTCGCACGGGGGGGCGAGGGCAGCCCCAGCATTTT.

The count of this clone is one. The rearrangement links TRBV7-3 to TRBJ1-6, with 11 positions matching TRBD1. There are 14 residues in the CDR3. V shed 5 bases and J 10 bases; nucleotides not matched to a gene: 4. The germline V gene encodes CDR1 SGHTA and CDR2 FQGTGA. The CDR3 sequence: CASSRDRGLSPLHF. For the CDR3, the DNA is TGTGCCAGCAGCCGGGACAGGGGGTTATCACCCCTCCACTTT. Full variable domain (missing parts from reference TRBV7-3 and TRBJ1-6): GAGVSQTPSNKVTEKGKYVELRCDPISGHTALYWYRQSLGQGPEFLIYFQGTGAADDSGLPNDRFFAVRPEGSVSTLKIQRTERGDSAVYLCASSRDRGLSPLHFGNGTRLTVT.

This chain links TRBV11-2 with TRBJ1-2, with 7 bases fitting TRBD1. Losses at the gene ends were 1 base for V and 7 bases for J; bases not matched to a gene: 6. Germline-derived CDR1 and CDR2 are SGHAT and FQNNGV. The CDR3 has 14 residues. In DNA form, the CDR3 reads TGTGCCAGCAGCTTAGGTGAGGGGGCGTTTGGCTACACCTTC. Translated: CASSLGEGAFGYTF.

The V call is TRBV19, the J call TRBJ2-1; 7 bases are shared with TRBD1. Germline CDR1 LNHDA, CDR2 SQIVND (reference sequence). Trimming took 5 bases from V and 5 from J; bases not matched to a gene: 9. The CDR3 runs to 15 residues. As DNA, the CDR3 is TGTGCCAGTAGTGACGGGACAGCTGGCGACAATGAGCAGTTCTTC. Translation gives CASSDGTAGDNEQFF.

The chain employs TRBV28 and TRBJ2-3; D is perhaps TRBD2 (6 bases). With 7 bases removed from V and 2 bases from J, the gap between germline ends came to 13 bases. CDR3 length: 14 residues. Per germline, CDR1 MDHEN and CDR2 SYDVKM. The CDR3 loop is CASKGAGSTDTQYF. In DNA, the CDR3 is TGTGCCAGCAAAGGGGCGGGATCCACAGATACGCAGTATTTT.

This chain joins TRBV4-2 and TRBJ2-4; D perhaps matches TRBD2 (5 bases). CDR3 size: 12 residues. CDR1 and CDR2 from the germline V gene are LGHNA and YNFKEQ. V lost 4 bases, J lost 15 bases, and 16 bases lay in between. The CDR3 loop reads CASSPTGGPRYF. CDR3 coding DNA: TGTGCCAGCAGCCCTACTGGAGGCCCCCGGTACTTC.

This chain connects TRBV7-9 to TRBJ2-1; the match to TRBD2 covers 7 bases. Germline V CDR1 and CDR2: SEHNR, FQNEAQ (reference sequence). The CDR3 contains 17 residues. J was trimmed by 0 bases and V by 2 bases; bases with no gene match: 7. DNA for the CDR3: TGTGCCAGCAGCTTATCCCCCCGGACTAGCTCCTACAATGAGCAGTTCTTC. This codes for CASSLSPRTSSYNEQFF. Variable domain in full (rest from reference TRBV7-9 and TRBJ2-1): DTGVSQNPRHKITKRGQNVTFRCDPISEHNRLYWYRQTLGQGPEFLTYFQNEAQLEKSRLLSDRFSAERPKGSFSTLEIQRTEQGDSAMYLCASSLSPRTSSYNEQFFGPGTRLTVL.

The genes are TRBV19 and TRBJ2-7, with TRBD1 matching 11 bases. The CDR3 is made up of 14 amino acids. Germline values: CDR1 LNHDA, CDR2 SQIVND (reference sequence). V trimming: 6 bases; J trimming: 4 bases; junction bases outside the gene matches: 5. CDR3 region: CASSLGQGAYEQYF. Here the CDR3 DNA reads TGTGCCAGTAGCCTTGGACAGGGGGCGTACGAGCAGTACTTC.

The genes are TRBV2 and TRBJ1-4; D is ambiguous. V was trimmed by 0 bases and J by 5 bases, leaving 7 bases between them. The CDR3 totals 14 residues. From germline, CDR1 is SNHLY and CDR2 FYNNEI. CDR3 protein: CASSEALFNEKLFF. CDR3 coding DNA: TGTGCCAGCAGTGAAGCCCTTTTCAATGAAAAACTGTTTTTT.

This chain links TRBV7-3 with TRBJ2-3; a possible D gene is TRBD2 (6 bases). Trimming took off 4 bases at V and 2 bases at J, with 16 bases between the two ends. This CDR3 is 16 amino acids long. Germline loops: CDR1 SGHTA, CDR2 FQGTGA. CDR3 protein: CASSSGVTGFTDTQYF. In DNA form, the CDR3 reads TGTGCCAGCAGCTCGGGGGTTACCGGATTCACAGATACGCAGTATTTT. The full variable domain, completed using reference TRBV7-3 and TRBJ2-3, is GAGVSQTPSNKVTEKGKYVELRCDPISGHTALYWYRQSLGQGPEFLIYFQGTGAADDSGLPNDRFFAVRPEGSVSTLKIQRTERGDSAVYLCASSSGVTGFTDTQYFGPGTRLTVL.

This clone was seen only once. The V call is TRBV24-1, the J call TRBJ1-6; D might be TRBD1 (5 bases). The CDR3 length is 14 residues. CDR1 and CDR2 from the germline V gene are KGHDR and SFDVKD. V gave up 8 bases and J gave up 9 bases, with 16 bases separating them. The CDR3 DNA is TGTGCCACCACCCCCCGACAGTCGCCTTCACCCCTCCACTTT. Protein: CATTPRQSPSPLHF.

This sequence joins TRBV20-1 and TRBJ2-2; no reliable D call. From germline, CDR1 is DFQATT and CDR2 SNEGSKA (reference sequence). Trimming removed 3 bases from V and 4 bases from J, with 9 bases in between. The length of the CDR3 is 13 residues. CDR3 amino acids: CSASRGRTGELFF. The DNA of the CDR3 is TGCAGTGCTAGTCGAGGTCGCACCGGGGAGCTGTTTTTT.

The chain recombines TRBV10-3 with TRBJ2-7; possibly TRBD2 for D (5 bases). CDR1 and CDR2 from the germline V gene are ENHRY and SYGVKD. The CDR3 spans 12 residues. The V gene lost 5 bases and the J gene lost 2 bases, with 7 bases spanning the gap. CDR3 nucleotide sequence: TGTGCCATCAGTCCCGGGACCTACGAGCAGTACTTC. Its translation is CAISPGTYEQYF.

This clone came up a few times. The J gene is TRBJ1-5, the V gene TRBV29-1; 8 bases are shared with TRBD1. With 7 bases clipped from V and 2 bases from J, the junction kept 4 bases outside the gene matches. This CDR3 has 13 residues. The germline CDR1 and CDR2 sequences are SQVTM and ANQGSEA. Here the CDR3 DNA reads TGCAGCGCCGGGGGACAGGGCAATCAGCCCCAGCATTTT. It encodes CSAGGQGNQPQHF.

The chain carries TRBV27 and TRBJ2-1; 9 nucleotides line up with TRBD1. J was trimmed by 9 bases and V by 8 bases; bases with no gene match: 14. The germline V gene encodes CDR1 MNHEY and CDR2 SMNVEV (reference sequence). The CDR3 consists of 15 residues. CDR3: CASYPAGTGWVEQFF. CDR3 DNA sequence: TGTGCCAGCTATCCTGCCGGGACAGGGTGGGTTGAGCAGTTCTTC.

The V and J genes are TRBV4-1 and TRBJ2-7, with TRBD2 as a possible D gene (6 bases). Trimming pared 6 bases from V and 7 bases from J, leaving 25 bases between. CDR3 length: 16 amino acids. Germline CDR1 and CDR2: MGHRA and YSYEKL. The CDR3 bases are TGCGCCAGCAGTCGGAGGGACCCAGAACCCTACGAGGAGCAGTACTTC. It translates to CASSRRDPEPYEEQYF.

This chain links TRBV6-2 or TRBV6-3 with TRBJ2-5; 11 bases map to TRBD2. Unmatched junction bases numbered 15, after V lost 4 bases and J lost 5 bases. This CDR3 contains 18 residues. Per germline, CDR1 MNHEY and CDR2 SVGEGT. The CDR3 sequence: CASSFPRLAGGGSETQYF. CDR3 DNA: TGTGCCAGCAGTTTTCCGAGGCTAGCGGGAGGTGGATCGGAGACCCAGTACTTC.

This clone occurred a few times. V gene TRBV11-2 combines with J gene TRBJ2-1; 8 nucleotides agree with TRBD1. Germline loops: CDR1 SGHAT, CDR2 FQNNGV. V gave up 0 bases and J gave up 0 bases; unmatched junction bases: 10. CDR3 length equals 19 residues. Here the CDR3 DNA reads TGTGCCAGCAGCTTAGATCACAGGGGGAGCCCAAGCTCCTACAATGAGCAGTTCTTC. Residues: CASSLDHRGSPSSYNEQFF.

This chain joins TRBV2 and TRBJ1-3, with 8 bases matching TRBD1. The germline V gene encodes CDR1 SNHLY and CDR2 FYNNEI. With 6 bases clipped from V and 2 bases from J, the junction kept 6 bases outside the gene matches. There are 15 residues in the CDR3. CDR3 loop: CASREQGVAGNTIYF. The CDR3 bases are TGTGCCAGCAGGGAACAGGGGGTAGCTGGAAACACCATATATTTT. The complete variable domain, with remaining parts taken from reference TRBV2 and TRBJ1-3, reads EPEVTQTPSHQVTQMGQEVILRCVPISNHLYFYWYRQILGQKVEFLVSFYNNEISEKSEIFDDQFSVERPDGSNFTLKIRSTKLEDSAMYFCASREQGVAGNTIYFGEGSWLTVV.

The chain employs TRBV18 and TRBJ1-2; maybe TRBD1 (5 bases). The V gene's germline CDR1 is KGHSH and CDR2 LQKENI. V was clipped by 3 bases and J by 4 bases, with 18 bases between them. This CDR3 is 16 amino acids long. The CDR3 DNA sequence: TGTGCCAGCTCACCGTCAATGACAGAAACTACCTATGGCTACACCTTC. It codes for CASSPSMTETTYGYTF. Filled out from reference TRBV18 and TRBJ1-2, the complete variable domain reads NAGVMQNPRHLVRRRGQEARLRCSPMKGHSHVYWYRQLPEEGLKFMVYLQKENIIDESGMPKERFSAEFPKEGPSILRIQQVVRGDSAAYFCASSPSMTETTYGYTFGSGTRLTVV.

This sequence joins TRBV19 and TRBJ2-7; 11 bases align to TRBD2. The CDR3 covers 16 residues. The germline gives CDR1 LNHDA, CDR2 SQIVND (reference sequence). The J segment lost 2 bases and the V segment lost 4 bases, leaving 7 bases of the junction unmatched. DNA of the CDR3: TGTGCCAGTAGTACTAGCGGGAGGACCCGTACCTACGAGCAGTACTTC. Translation: CASSTSGRTRTYEQYF.

The chain is built from TRBV30 and TRBJ2-7, with TRBD1 matching 8 bases. The CDR3 loop spans 15 amino acids. The trim removed 0 bases at V and 2 bases at J, leaving 6 bases unmatched. Germline CDR1 and CDR2: GTSNPN and SVGIG (reference sequence). The CDR3 is CAWSVPGRGPYEQYF. DNA for the CDR3: TGTGCCTGGAGTGTACCAGGCAGGGGGCCCTACGAGCAGTACTTC.

The table lists this clone with a few counts. The chain combines TRBV6-5 with TRBJ2-3; 8 positions agree with TRBD2. Germline V gene sequence: CDR1 MNHEY, CDR2 SVGAGI. The CDR3 consists of 15 residues. V gave up 2 bases and J gave up 2 bases; unmatched junction bases: 3. CDR3 coding DNA: TGTGCCAGCAGTTACGGAGCGGGAGACACAGATACGCAGTATTTT. Encoded protein: CASSYGAGDTDTQYF.

The CDR3 protein is CASTYTGELFF. In nucleotides, the CDR3 is TGTGCCAGCACGTACACCGGGGAGCTGTTTTTT. J is TRBJ2-2 and V is TRBV12-3 or TRBV12-4; D ambiguous. The V end was cut by 7 bases, the J end by 3 bases, with 3 bases between. CDR3 size: 11 residues.

The chain has TRBV6-5 and TRBJ2-5, with 10 bases fitting TRBD1. The CDR3 covers 14 residues. The ends lost 6 bases at V and 5 bases at J; junction bases unmatched: 6. The germline V gene has CDR1 MNHEY and CDR2 SVGAGI. The CDR3 DNA sequence: TGTGCCAGCAGCGTCGACAGGGGGCAGGAGACCCAGTACTTC. It specifies CASSVDRGQETQYF.

The chain recombines TRBV4-3 with TRBJ2-7; 12 nucleotides align to TRBD1. CDR1 and CDR2 (germline): LGHNA, YSLEER. The trim removed 5 bases at V and 7 bases at J, leaving 12 bases unmatched. The CDR3 has 16 amino acids. CDR3 region: CASSSTGTGGRWEQYF. In DNA, the CDR3 is TGCGCCAGCAGCTCGACTGGGACAGGGGGCAGGTGGGAGCAGTACTTC.

The genes are TRBV5-4 and TRBJ1-2; D perhaps matches TRBD1 (5 bases). The CDR3 runs 18 residues. CDR1 is SGHNT and CDR2 is YYREEE in the germline V gene (reference sequence). V was trimmed by 0 bases and J by 2 bases, leaving 20 bases between them. The CDR3 nucleotides read TGTGCCAGCAGCTTGGGAAGCCAGGGCCCCCGGTTCAACTATGGCTACACCTTC. Encoded protein: CASSLGSQGPRFNYGYTF.

Worth noting for this clone: Other DNA sequences in the same sample also yield this CDR3. This chain links TRBV3-1 (or the pseudogene TRBV3-2) with TRBJ2-1, with 7 bases lining up with TRBD2. This CDR3 has 12 amino acids. Per germline, CDR1 LGHDT and CDR2 YNNKEL (reference sequence). After removal of 3 bases from V and 9 bases from J, the junction contained 2 bases not matched to a gene. This CDR3 is CASSQVAGEQFF. Here the CDR3 DNA reads TGTGCCAGCAGCCAGGTAGCGGGTGAGCAGTTCTTC.

The chain recombines TRBV4-1 with TRBJ2-5; D gene ambiguous. V was pared by 1 base and J by 5 bases, with 17 bases between. Germline CDR1 and CDR2: MGHRA and YSYEKL. The length of the CDR3 is 16 residues. For the CDR3, the DNA is TGCGCCAGCAGCCAAGGCTACAGCATTAGTTGGGAGACCCAGTACTTC. Protein product: CASSQGYSISWETQYF.